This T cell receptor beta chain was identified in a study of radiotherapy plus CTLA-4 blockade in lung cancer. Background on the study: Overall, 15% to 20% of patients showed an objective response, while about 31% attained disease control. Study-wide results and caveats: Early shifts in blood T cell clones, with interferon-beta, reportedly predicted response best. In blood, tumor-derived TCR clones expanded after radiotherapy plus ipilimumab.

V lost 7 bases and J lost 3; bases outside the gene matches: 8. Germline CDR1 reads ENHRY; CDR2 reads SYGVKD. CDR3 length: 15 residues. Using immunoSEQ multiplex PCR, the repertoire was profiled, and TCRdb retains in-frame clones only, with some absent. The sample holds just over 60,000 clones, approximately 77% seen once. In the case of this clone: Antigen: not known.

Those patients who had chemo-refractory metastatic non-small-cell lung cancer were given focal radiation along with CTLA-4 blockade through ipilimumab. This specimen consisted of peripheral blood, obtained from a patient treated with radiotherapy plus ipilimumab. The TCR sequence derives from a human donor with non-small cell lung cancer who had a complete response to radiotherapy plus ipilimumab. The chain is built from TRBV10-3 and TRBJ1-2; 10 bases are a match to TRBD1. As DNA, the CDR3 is TGTGCCATCACCAAGACAGGGGGCTCTGACTATGGCTACACCTTC. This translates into CAITKTGGSDYGYTF.